The 8 T cell receptor beta chains listed next were all sequenced from one sample in a study of T cells after yellow fever vaccination. TCRdb redid the calling of the 5' RACE reads with MiXCR, one entry per CDR3 protein. This sample carries a few hundred thousand distinct CDR3 sequences, approximately 12% of them seen once, and the ten largest clones take approximately 3.3%. This specimen was CD4+ T cells sorted from PBMCs, taken 15 days after the yellow fever booster vaccination. Source of these receptors: a man between 18 and 35 years old who received the YFV17D yellow fever vaccine.

The table lists this clonotype with many counts. The rearrangement links TRBV24-1 to TRBJ2-1; D unclear. From germline, CDR1 is KGHDR and CDR2 SFDVKD. The V and J ends lost 0 bases and 13 bases respectively, with 15 bases between them. This CDR3 is built from 14 residues. The CDR3 reads CATSDLQLGETQFF. CDR3 in DNA: TGTGCCACCAGTGATTTGCAGCTGGGTGAGACCCAGTTCTTC.

This clonotype was counted at least ten times. V usage is TRBV5-1 and J usage is TRBJ2-1; 7 bases agree with TRBD2. CDR3 length: 14 amino acids. Germline V gene sequence: CDR1 SGHRS, CDR2 YFSETQ. J gave up 1 base and V 4 bases, and 2 bases lay outside the gene matches. The CDR3 loop reads CASSGGLSYNEQFF. CDR3 sequence (DNA): TGCGCCAGCAGCGGGGGACTATCCTACAATGAGCAGTTCTTC.

This clonotype was found a few times. The CDR3 loop reads CSYWGGRVDEQFF. The CDR3 DNA sequence: TGCAGTTACTGGGGGGGGCGAGTCGATGAGCAGTTCTTC. The rearrangement joins TRBV20-1 to TRBJ2-1, with D tentatively TRBD2 (7 bases). CDR1 is DFQATT and CDR2 is SNEGSKA in the germline V gene (reference sequence). CDR3 length: 13 amino acids. V lost 8 bases to trimming and J lost 8 bases, with 19 bases between them.

V usage is TRBV18 and J usage is TRBJ1-1, with 9 bases lining up with TRBD1. V dropped 4 bases and J dropped 0; count of bases not matched to a gene: 3. Germline-derived CDR1 and CDR2 are KGHSH and LQKENI. CDR3 length: 15 residues. The CDR3 loop is CASSQTGGMNTEAFF. The CDR3 nucleotides read TGTGCCAGCTCACAGACAGGGGGGATGAACACTGAAGCTTTCTTT.

The V gene is TRBV20-1, the J gene TRBJ2-5; D perhaps matches TRBD2 (6 bases). This CDR3 comprises 12 residues. Between the trimmed V and J ends, which lost 4 bases and 4 bases, there was a span of 10 bases. Germline CDR1 and CDR2: DFQATT and SNEGSKA (reference sequence). CDR3 sequence (DNA): TGCAGTGCTAAAGGGACTTTAGAGACCCAGTACTTC. As protein: CSAKGTLETQYF.

The J gene is TRBJ2-3, the V gene TRBV6-1, with D unresolved. Germline loops: CDR1 MNHNS, CDR2 SASEGT. V lost 6 bases and J lost 0, with 7 bases in between. The CDR3 has 13 residues. The CDR3 reads CASRSVSTDTQYF. CDR3 nucleotide sequence: TGTGCCAGCAGATCGGTCAGCACAGATACGCAGTATTTT.

In its sample, this clonotype was seen many times. The V call is TRBV5-1, the J call TRBJ2-5, with D unresolved. Trimming removed 4 bases at V and 0 bases at J, with 1 base between. Germline CDR1 SGHRS, CDR2 YFSETQ. The CDR3 is made up of 11 amino acids. The CDR3 spells CASSDQETQYF. The CDR3 DNA sequence: TGCGCCAGCAGCGACCAAGAGACCCAGTACTTC.

This clonotype was detected many times. The V gene is TRBV9, the J gene TRBJ2-1; possibly TRBD2 for D (6 bases). V lost 4 bases, J lost 6 bases, and 20 bases lay in between. Germline CDR1 reads SGDLS; CDR2 reads YYNGEE. This CDR3 contains 16 residues. CDR3 region: CASSPHGGALSNEQFF. The CDR3 nucleotides read TGTGCCAGCAGCCCCCACGGCGGGGCATTGAGCAATGAGCAGTTCTTC.